The source of this TCR beta chain is a study of response to subunit inactivated influenza vaccine. This clonotype appeared many times. MiXCR, run by TCRdb on the RT-PCR reads, gives a single entry per CDR3 protein. The repertoire includes fewer than 600,000 distinct CDR3 sequences, roughly 7.9% of them detected once, and about an eighth sits in the top ten. This CDR3 is built from 15 residues. The V gene's germline CDR1 is SQVTM and CDR2 ANQGSEA. V trimming: 6 bases; J trimming: 10 bases; junction bases outside the gene matches: 13. The sample here was PBMCs from blood, taken around 25 months after vaccination. J is TRBJ2-1 and V is TRBV29-1; 12 bases are shared with TRBD2. The source is a man aged 50 to 69 who received an inactivated influenza vaccine. The CDR3 bases are TGCAGCGTCCCCCCTAGCGGGAGGGCCTCGGGCGAGCAGTTCTTC. It specifies CSVPPSGRASGEQFF.